The 15 T cell receptor beta chains below all came from one sample that was sequenced in a study of prognosis after radiotherapy for stage I lung cancer. Using two-round multiplex PCR, the authors amplified TCR beta CDR3 from genomic DNA. For every TRBV and TRBJ gene, a specific primer was used in first-round PCR. MiXCR was run by TCRdb on the multiplex PCR reads, yielding one entry per CDR3 protein. The table includes tens of thousands of distinct CDR3 sequences, more than 20% detected once. This sample comprised PBMCs, obtained before or after stereotactic body radiation therapy (not recorded which). The receptors were sampled from a donor over 45 with non-small cell lung cancer.

This clonotype was counted at least ten times. The chain uses TRBV28 and TRBJ2-7; the D call may be TRBD1 or TRBD2 (5 bases each). The CDR3 extends over 15 amino acids. Per germline, CDR1 MDHEN and CDR2 SYDVKM. V was cut by 5 bases and J by 2 bases, with 16 bases left in between. The CDR3 protein is CASSIAGGVTYEQYF. The DNA for the CDR3 is TGTGCCAGCAGTATAGCTGGGGGTGTTACCTACGAGCAGTACTTC. The full variable domain, rest sourced from reference TRBV28 and TRBJ2-7, is DVKVTQSSRYLVKRTGEKVFLECVQDMDHENMFWYRQDPGLGLRLIYFSYDVKMKEKGDIPEGYSVSREKKERFSLILESASTNQTSMYLCASSIAGGVTYEQYFGPGTRLTVT.

This clonotype was recorded at least ten times. The chain links TRBV20-1 to TRBJ1-1, with D perhaps TRBD1 (5 bases). Trimming took 1 base from V and 0 from J, leaving 6 bases between them. The germline V gene has CDR1 DFQATT and CDR2 SNEGSKA (reference sequence). The CDR3 length is 13 residues. The CDR3 DNA sequence: TGCAGTGCTAGAGGACAGTTGAACACTGAAGCTTTCTTT. Translation: CSARGQLNTEAFF.

With regard to this clonotype: It differs at one base from a far larger clone, so likely a read error. The chain couples TRBV2 to TRBJ2-5; no clear D gene. The J call is uncertain, as TRBJ2-1 better fits the DNA end. Germline V lookup: CDR1 SNHLY, CDR2 FYNNEI. CDR3 length equals 16 residues. The CDR3 here is CASSLAPGRNQETQFF. DNA of the CDR3: TGTGCCAGCAGTTTAGCCCCGGGCAGGAACCAAGAGACCCAGTTCTTC.

This clonotype has at least ten counts. The rearrangement joins TRBV20-1 to TRBJ2-7; weak D call: TRBD1 (6 bases). This CDR3 region has 11 residues. Germline assignment: CDR1 DFQATT and CDR2 SNEGSKA (reference sequence). V dropped 8 bases and J dropped 1 base, with 9 bases sitting between them. For the CDR3, the DNA is TGCAGTCCACAGGGTTCCTACGAGCAGTACTTC. Residues: CSPQGSYEQYF.

In its sample, this clonotype was seen a few times. This may be a read error: a much more frequent sequence differs by one nucleotide. The V call is TRBV19, the J call TRBJ2-3; D is perhaps TRBD1 (6 bases). The length of the CDR3 is 15 residues. The V and J ends lost 4 bases and 6 bases respectively, with 17 bases between them. CDR1 LNHDA and CDR2 SQIVND come from the germline V gene (reference sequence). This CDR3 reads CASSTPLDSWDTQYF. The CDR3 DNA follows: TGTGCCAGTAGTACTCCTCTGGACAGTTGGGATACGCAGTATTTT.

There are many counts of this clonotype. The chain links TRBV19 to TRBJ2-7, with TRBD1 matching 8 bases. Germline trimming cut 3 bases from V and 0 bases from J; bases unmatched to any gene: 4. Germline lookup yields CDR1 LNHDA and CDR2 SQIVND (reference sequence). The CDR3 consists of 15 residues. CDR3 region: CASSIGTGSSYEQYF. CDR3 DNA sequence: TGTGCCAGTAGTATCGGGACAGGCAGCTCCTACGAGCAGTACTTC.

V and J are TRBV20-1 and TRBJ1-6, with D uncertain. Germline-derived CDR1 and CDR2 are DFQATT and SNEGSKA (reference sequence). Trimming took off 2 bases at V and 18 bases at J, with 20 bases between the two ends. The CDR3 sequence is 13 residues long. CDR3 region: CSARNQANSPNHF. In nucleotides, the CDR3 is TGCAGTGCTAGAAATCAGGCGAATTCACCCAACCACTTT.

J is TRBJ1-5 and V is TRBV20-1, with 10 bases that match TRBD1. The CDR3 runs to 16 residues. V shed 0 bases, J shed 7 bases, and the junction held 9 bases outside the gene matches. Germline values: CDR1 DFQATT, CDR2 SNEGSKA (reference sequence). CDR3 protein: CSARDKWSGQGQPQHF. As DNA, the CDR3 is TGCAGTGCTAGAGACAAGTGGTCGGGACAGGGGCAGCCCCAGCATTTT.

With regard to this clonotype: This may be a read error, as it is one base from a much larger clone. The chain links TRBV6-2 or TRBV6-3 to TRBJ1-1; the D is unclear. Germline V gene sequence: CDR1 MNHEY, CDR2 SVGEGT. Trimming took off 2 bases at V and 3 bases at J, with 10 bases between the two ends. The CDR3 contains 14 residues. The CDR3 sequence: CASSYTVRDTEAFF. DNA of the CDR3: TGTGCCAGCAGTTACACCGTACGGGACACTGAAGCTTTCTTT.

The J gene is TRBJ1-2, the V gene TRBV15; D is possibly TRBD1 (6 bases). Germline CDR1 LNHNV, CDR2 YYDKDF (reference sequence). The CDR3 totals 13 residues. V was cut by 5 bases and J by 4 bases, with 11 bases left in between. CDR3 sequence reads: CATSQGHRYGYTF. CDR3 bases: TGTGCCACCAGCCAGGGACATCGCTATGGCTACACCTTC. Filled out from reference TRBV15 and TRBJ1-2, the complete variable domain reads DAMVIQNPRYQVTQFGKPVTLSCSQTLNHNVMYWYQQKSSQAPKLLFHYYDKDFNNEADTPDNFQSRRPNTSFCFLDIRSPGLGDTAMYLCATSQGHRYGYTFGSGTRLTVV.

This clonotype was seen repeatedly, ten times or more. Here the CDR3 DNA reads TGTGCCAGCAGTTACTCGGACTCAAGCTCTGGAAACACCATATATTTT. Protein product: CASSYSDSSSGNTIYF. The V and J genes are TRBV6-5 and TRBJ1-3; no definite D call. The germline CDR1 and CDR2 sequences are MNHEY and SVGAGI. V lost 0 bases, J lost 0 bases, and 9 bases lay in between. The CDR3 consists of 16 residues.

In this sample, this clonotype turned up many times. The CDR3 loop reads CSVPGGPAEQFF. The CDR3 region has the DNA TGCAGCGTTCCGGGGGGGCCGGCTGAGCAGTTCTTC. V is TRBV29-1 and J is TRBJ2-1; TRBD2 matches at 8 bases. This CDR3 is 12 amino acids long. V shed 5 bases and J 9 bases; nucleotides not matched to a gene: 6. Per germline, CDR1 SQVTM and CDR2 ANQGSEA.

The J gene is TRBJ2-3, the V gene TRBV11-2; D gene uncertain. CDR1 and CDR2 from the germline V gene are SGHAT and FQNNGV. V was clipped by 4 bases and J by 2 bases, with 13 bases between them. The CDR3 length is 15 residues. CDR3 nucleotides: TGTGCCAGCAGCTACCCCGGTACAATCACAGATACGCAGTATTTT. Translation gives CASSYPGTITDTQYF.

This clonotype came up many times. This chain joins TRBV6-2 or TRBV6-3 and TRBJ2-6; D unclear. V shed 6 bases and J shed 0 bases, with 3 bases lying between them. This CDR3 comprises 13 residues. Germline assignment: CDR1 MNHEY and CDR2 SVGEGT. This CDR3 reads CASRDSGANVLTF. CDR3 nucleotide sequence: TGTGCCAGCAGAGACTCTGGGGCCAACGTCCTGACTTTC.

This clonotype has at least ten counts. The chain carries TRBV5-1 and TRBJ2-7; 14 nucleotides line up with TRBD2. Germline V gives CDR1 SGHRS, CDR2 YFSETQ. The CDR3 runs to 16 residues. The V segment lost 4 bases and the J segment 4 bases; nucleotides outside the gene matches: 7. The CDR3, as DNA: TGCGCCAGCAGCCCAGGGGGGACTAGCGGGAGATACGAGCAGTACTTC. It translates to CASSPGGTSGRYEQYF.